Reported below is one T cell receptor beta chain. Antigen specificity is unknown. These data are taken from a study of identical twins. J lost 3 bases, V lost 6 bases, and 3 bases had no gene match. The CDR3 runs to 12 residues. Germline loops: CDR1 SQVTM, CDR2 ANQGSEA. Notes on the study in general: Among monozygotic twins, out-of-frame TCR alpha sharing exceeded what models predicted. Fewer insertions were carried by abundant cord blood beta clonotypes, but none was seen in memory repertoires.

TCRdb itself ran the 5' RACE reads through MiXCR, one entry per CDR3 protein. The sample has approximately 590,000 distinct CDR3 sequences, roughly 9.5% seen once. In addition, the sample was reused for a study of yellow fever vaccine responses in identical twins.

The receptor was derived from a woman between 18 and 29 years old in good health. V gene TRBV29-1 combines with J gene TRBJ2-3; TRBD1 matches at 7 bases. The sequenced material came from PBMCs. CDR3 amino acids: CSVPQGTDTQYF. CDR3 nucleotide sequence: TGCAGCGTCCCACAGGGGACAGATACGCAGTATTTT.